This TCR beta chain is drawn from a study of blood T cell repertoires in COVID-19. Looking at the study overall: Whether acute or convalescent, the COVID-19 samples came from the United States, Italy and Spain. T cells, B-cell-depleted T cells, or PBMCs provided the cDNA or gDNA that served as material.

Under the authors' procedure: Reference gene primers were amplified, and this amplification served to estimate nucleated cell counts. Sequencing was performed with immunoSEQ multiplex PCR; in TCRdb, only in-frame clones are kept and a portion is missing. V, J and clone size were drawn from that table, and D and trimming were deduced from the DNA. This table has some 400,000 clones, 90% appearing once. CDR3 length: 16 amino acids. Trimming left V 1 base short and J 2 bases short, with 14 bases between. Sequencing was carried out using peripheral blood. The clonotype was recovered from a man aged 18 to 30 with active or convalescent COVID-19. The chain has TRBV23-1 and TRBJ1-1; weak D call: TRBD1 (6 bases). TRBV23-1 is an ORF for which the function is uncertain. The CDR3: CASSQFRTALNTEAFF. In nucleotides, the CDR3 is TGCGCCAGCAGTCAATTTAGGACAGCCCTTAACACTGAAGCTTTCTTT.